Listed below are T cell receptor beta chains from one sample, sequenced in a study of cytomegalovirus exposure and HLA in healthy donors. Sequencing used immunoSEQ multiplex PCR; TCRdb keeps in-frame clones, though not all of them. The sample has 110,000 or so clones; less than 10% are singletons. The sequenced material came from PBMCs. The receptors shown here come from a woman in her 40s in good health and CMV-seropositive. CDR3s include the opening cysteine and the closing phenylalanine or tryptophan. The order of the fields is clone size, D gene, J gene, V gene, CDR3 DNA, CDR3 protein. A D gene is named only where the DNA matches it firmly. The size field is filled for only some rows; it gives once, few, many or a size class.

clone size: few
D gene: TRBD1
J gene: TRBJ1-2
V gene: TRBV18
CDR3 DNA: TGTGCCAGCTCACCGGGACAGACTAACTATGGCTACACCTTC
CDR3 protein: CASSPGQTNYGYTF

clone size: .
D gene: TRBD1
J gene: TRBJ2-3
V gene: TRBV30
CDR3 DNA: TGTGCCTGGAGTGACACCGGGACAGGGGCCGAGGATACGCAGTATTTT
CDR3 protein: CAWSDTGTGAEDTQYF

clone size: few
D gene: TRBD1
J gene: TRBJ2-2
V gene: TRBV19
CDR3 DNA: TGTGCCAGTACCCCGTTTCTTACAGGGGCCACCGGGGAGCTGTTTTTT
CDR3 protein: CASTPFLTGATGELFF

clone size: .
D gene: TRBD1
J gene: TRBJ2-2
V gene: TRBV5-1
CDR3 DNA: TGCGCCAGCAGCCGCGGGACAGGGAGTAGGGGAGTCCTATTT
CDR3 protein: CASSRGTGSRGVLF

clone size: .
D gene: TRBD2
J gene: TRBJ2-7
V gene: TRBV5-1
CDR3 DNA: TGCGCCAGCAGCTACTGGACTAGCGGGGGCTTTAGCTCCTACGAGCAGTACTTC
CDR3 protein: CASSYWTSGGFSSYEQYF

clone size: few
D gene: TRBD1
J gene: TRBJ1-4
V gene: TRBV7-9
CDR3 DNA: TGTGCCAGCAGATCAGACAGGGAGGATGAAAAACTGTTTTTT
CDR3 protein: CASRSDREDEKLFF

clone size: .
D gene: TRBD1
J gene: TRBJ1-1
V gene: TRBV2
CDR3 DNA: TGTGCCAGCAGCGGACAGGGGAACACTGAAGCTTTCTTT
CDR3 protein: CASSGQGNTEAFF

clone size: few
D gene: .
J gene: TRBJ1-2
V gene: TRBV6-5
CDR3 DNA: TGTGCCAGCAGTTACTCTCCGAGATCTCATGGCTACACCTTC
CDR3 protein: CASSYSPRSHGYTF

clone size: few
D gene: .
J gene: TRBJ1-5
V gene: TRBV4-2
CDR3 DNA: TGTGCCAGCAGCCAATTTACAGATAATCAGCCCCAGCATTTT
CDR3 protein: CASSQFTDNQPQHF

clone size: few
D gene: TRBD1
J gene: TRBJ2-1
V gene: TRBV30
CDR3 DNA: TGTGCCTGGGCCGGGGGGACAGGGGCCAATGAGCAGTTCTTC
CDR3 protein: CAWAGGTGANEQFF

clone size: .
D gene: .
J gene: TRBJ2-5
V gene: TRBV9
CDR3 DNA: TGTGCCAGCAGCGCCCGGACACGCCAAGAGACCCAGTACTTC
CDR3 protein: CASSARTRQETQYF

clone size: .
D gene: TRBD1
J gene: TRBJ2-7
V gene: TRBV29-1
CDR3 DNA: TGCAGCGGCCTAAAACAGGGGGGCGAGCAGTACTTC
CDR3 protein: CSGLKQGGEQYF

clone size: few
D gene: .
J gene: TRBJ2-1
V gene: TRBV30
CDR3 DNA: TGTGCCGCACGTGGGACTTTGCGCAATGAGCAGTTCTTC
CDR3 protein: CAARGTLRNEQFF

clone size: .
D gene: .
J gene: TRBJ1-5
V gene: TRBV4-1
CDR3 DNA: TGCGCCAGCAGCCAAAGGCAGGGAAATCAGCCCCAGCATTTT
CDR3 protein: CASSQRQGNQPQHF

clone size: few
D gene: .
J gene: TRBJ2-3
V gene: TRBV9
CDR3 DNA: TGTGCCAGCAGCGTAGTAGGCGGGATGGGCACAGATACGCAGTATTTT
CDR3 protein: CASSVVGGMGTDTQYF

clone size: .
D gene: TRBD1
J gene: TRBJ1-1
V gene: TRBV19
CDR3 DNA: TGTGCCACACAGGGGACCACTGAAGCTTTCTTT
CDR3 protein: CATQGTTEAFF

clone size: .
D gene: TRBD1
J gene: TRBJ1-2
V gene: TRBV25-1
CDR3 DNA: TGTGCCAGTCATCAGACAGGGGAATACTATGGCTACACCTTC
CDR3 protein: CASHQTGEYYGYTF

clone size: .
D gene: TRBD1
J gene: TRBJ1-2
V gene: TRBV27
CDR3 DNA: TGTGCCAGCAGTTTTGTCGGGGGGGACAGCTATGGCTACACCTTC
CDR3 protein: CASSFVGGDSYGYTF

clone size: .
D gene: .
J gene: TRBJ1-2
V gene: TRBV5-6
CDR3 DNA: TGTGCCAGCAGCTTGGTGTCAGGGGTTGCCTATGGCTACACCTTC
CDR3 protein: CASSLVSGVAYGYTF

clone size: .
D gene: .
J gene: TRBJ2-5
V gene: TRBV12-5
CDR3 DNA: TGTGCTAGTGGTTTGGAGGGGGGGTCACAAGAGACCCAGTACTTC
CDR3 protein: CASGLEGGSQETQYF

clone size: few
D gene: .
J gene: TRBJ2-7
V gene: TRBV7-2
CDR3 DNA: TGTGCCAGCGGCCTGGGGGCTCGCTACGAGCAGTACTTC
CDR3 protein: CASGLGARYEQYF

clone size: .
D gene: TRBD2
J gene: TRBJ2-3
V gene: TRBV30
CDR3 DNA: TGTGCCTGGAGTGTCCCCGGACTAGAGGGGTCGGATACGCAGTATTTT
CDR3 protein: CAWSVPGLEGSDTQYF

clone size: .
D gene: .
J gene: TRBJ1-2
V gene: TRBV6-6
CDR3 DNA: TGTGCCAGCAGTTACTCGCAGGGGTCCTATGGCTACACCTTC
CDR3 protein: CASSYSQGSYGYTF

clone size: few
D gene: TRBD1
J gene: TRBJ1-1
V gene: TRBV6-5
CDR3 DNA: TGTGCCAGCAGGGTTCGACAGGGGGCGGGTGAAGCTTTCTTT
CDR3 protein: CASRVRQGAGEAFF

clone size: few
D gene: .
J gene: TRBJ2-1
V gene: TRBV30
CDR3 DNA: TGTGCCTGGTCCGGAGGCTTAGTCAATGAGCAGTTCTTC
CDR3 protein: CAWSGGLVNEQFF

clone size: few
D gene: TRBD1
J gene: TRBJ1-1
V gene: TRBV5-1
CDR3 DNA: TGCGCCAGCAGCTCGGGACAGGGGATGGGCACTGAAGCTTTCTTT
CDR3 protein: CASSSGQGMGTEAFF

clone size: .
D gene: .
J gene: TRBJ1-2
V gene: TRBV5-1
CDR3 DNA: TGCGCCAGCAGCGGCAGACAGGCAAACTATGGCTACACCTTC
CDR3 protein: CASSGRQANYGYTF

clone size: .
D gene: TRBD1
J gene: TRBJ2-5
V gene: TRBV6-1
CDR3 DNA: TGTGCCAGCAGATCCACCTTACGGCTGGACAGGAGTTACTTC
CDR3 protein: CASRSTLRLDRSYF

clone size: .
D gene: TRBD1
J gene: TRBJ1-1
V gene: TRBV30
CDR3 DNA: TGTGCCTGGAGTGGCGGACAGGCCATGAACACTGAAGCTTTCTTT
CDR3 protein: CAWSGGQAMNTEAFF

clone size: .
D gene: TRBD1
J gene: TRBJ2-7
V gene: TRBV2
CDR3 DNA: TGTGCCAGCGCCGGACAGGGCAGTTACGAGCAGTACTTC
CDR3 protein: CASAGQGSYEQYF

clone size: .
D gene: .
J gene: TRBJ2-7
V gene: TRBV6-4
CDR3 DNA: TGTGCCAGCAGTGCCTCCCCCGGGCAGGGCGAGCAGTACTTC
CDR3 protein: CASSASPGQGEQYF

clone size: .
D gene: .
J gene: TRBJ2-5
V gene: TRBV6-1
CDR3 DNA: TGTGCCAGCAGTGCGGTTCAATTAGAGACCCAGTACTTC
CDR3 protein: CASSAVQLETQYF

clone size: .
D gene: TRBD2
J gene: TRBJ2-7
V gene: TRBV7-6
CDR3 DNA: TGTGCCAGCAGCCTACGACTAGCGGGGGACCTAGGGACCTACGAGCAGTACTTC
CDR3 protein: CASSLRLAGDLGTYEQYF

clone size: few
D gene: .
J gene: TRBJ1-2
V gene: TRBV5-4
CDR3 DNA: TGTGCCAGCAGCTTGGGAATGGGGACTTCTATTCGGGGCTACACCTTC
CDR3 protein: CASSLGMGTSIRGYTF

clone size: few
D gene: TRBD1
J gene: TRBJ2-3
V gene: TRBV5-1
CDR3 DNA: TGCGCCAGCAGCTTGAGGGCAGGGGGAGGCACAGATACGCAGTATTTT
CDR3 protein: CASSLRAGGGTDTQYF

clone size: .
D gene: .
J gene: TRBJ1-1
V gene: TRBV7-9
CDR3 DNA: TGTGCCAGCAGCCGCGACAGGAACACTGAAGCTTTCTTT
CDR3 protein: CASSRDRNTEAFF

clone size: few
D gene: TRBD2
J gene: TRBJ2-7
V gene: TRBV4-2
CDR3 DNA: TGTGCCAGCAGCCAGTCTAGCGGAACCTACGAGCAGTACTTC
CDR3 protein: CASSQSSGTYEQYF

clone size: .
D gene: TRBD1
J gene: TRBJ1-3
V gene: TRBV4-2
CDR3 DNA: TGTGCCAGCAGCTACCGGGACAGGGTCGTCTCTGGAAACACCATATATTTT
CDR3 protein: CASSYRDRVVSGNTIYF

clone size: .
D gene: .
J gene: TRBJ1-6
V gene: TRBV5-1
CDR3 DNA: TGCGCCAGCAGCCGCGGAAACAGGGTCCGAAATTCACCCCTCCACTTT
CDR3 protein: CASSRGNRVRNSPLHF

clone size: .
D gene: .
J gene: TRBJ1-2
V gene: TRBV21-1
CDR3 DNA: TGTGCCACCCACAAGAAAGGCGGGTTCTATGGCTACACCTTC
CDR3 protein: CATHKKGGFYGYTF

clone size: few
D gene: TRBD1
J gene: TRBJ1-1
V gene: TRBV5-1
CDR3 DNA: TGCGCCAGCAGCTCCCAGACAGGGAGCACTGAAGCTTTCTTT
CDR3 protein: CASSSQTGSTEAFF

clone size: .
D gene: .
J gene: TRBJ2-7
V gene: TRBV6-1
CDR3 DNA: TGTGCCAGCAGGACGACAGGAACCTACGAGCAGTACTTC
CDR3 protein: CASRTTGTYEQYF

clone size: .
D gene: .
J gene: TRBJ2-5
V gene: TRBV2
CDR3 DNA: TGTGCCAGCAGTGTACGCGTCCAAGAGACCCAGTACTTC
CDR3 protein: CASSVRVQETQYF

clone size: .
D gene: .
J gene: TRBJ1-4
V gene: TRBV5-1
CDR3 DNA: TGCGCCAGCAGCTTGGGAGGATGGAATGAAAAACTGTTTTTT
CDR3 protein: CASSLGGWNEKLFF

clone size: few
D gene: TRBD2
J gene: TRBJ2-7
V gene: TRBV7-6
CDR3 DNA: TGTGCCAGCAGCGGGACTAGCGGGGGCTACGAGCAGTACTTC
CDR3 protein: CASSGTSGGYEQYF

clone size: few
D gene: .
J gene: TRBJ2-7
V gene: TRBV6-5
CDR3 DNA: TGTGCCAGCAGTGAATCCGTCTACTCCTACGAGCAGTACTTC
CDR3 protein: CASSESVYSYEQYF

clone size: few
D gene: TRBD1
J gene: TRBJ1-1
V gene: TRBV7-9
CDR3 DNA: TGTGCCAGCACCTACAGGGGGTCGGGCACTGAAGCTTTCTTT
CDR3 protein: CASTYRGSGTEAFF

clone size: few
D gene: TRBD2
J gene: TRBJ2-7
V gene: TRBV6-5
CDR3 DNA: TGTGCCAGCAGTCAGCGGGGGGACTCCTACGAGCAGTACTTC
CDR3 protein: CASSQRGDSYEQYF

clone size: .
D gene: TRBD1
J gene: TRBJ1-2
V gene: TRBV5-1
CDR3 DNA: TGCGCCAGCAGCTTCGATGATCGCCGACAGGGGATGGGCACCTTC
CDR3 protein: CASSFDDRRQGMGTF

clone size: .
D gene: TRBD1
J gene: TRBJ2-3
V gene: TRBV11-3
CDR3 DNA: TGTGCCAGCAGCTCCAGACAGGGGAGCACAGATACGCAGTATTTT
CDR3 protein: CASSSRQGSTDTQYF

clone size: few
D gene: .
J gene: TRBJ1-1
V gene: TRBV29-1
CDR3 DNA: TGCAGCGTTGTCAGGGTCTTGAACACTGAAGCTTTCTTT
CDR3 protein: CSVVRVLNTEAFF